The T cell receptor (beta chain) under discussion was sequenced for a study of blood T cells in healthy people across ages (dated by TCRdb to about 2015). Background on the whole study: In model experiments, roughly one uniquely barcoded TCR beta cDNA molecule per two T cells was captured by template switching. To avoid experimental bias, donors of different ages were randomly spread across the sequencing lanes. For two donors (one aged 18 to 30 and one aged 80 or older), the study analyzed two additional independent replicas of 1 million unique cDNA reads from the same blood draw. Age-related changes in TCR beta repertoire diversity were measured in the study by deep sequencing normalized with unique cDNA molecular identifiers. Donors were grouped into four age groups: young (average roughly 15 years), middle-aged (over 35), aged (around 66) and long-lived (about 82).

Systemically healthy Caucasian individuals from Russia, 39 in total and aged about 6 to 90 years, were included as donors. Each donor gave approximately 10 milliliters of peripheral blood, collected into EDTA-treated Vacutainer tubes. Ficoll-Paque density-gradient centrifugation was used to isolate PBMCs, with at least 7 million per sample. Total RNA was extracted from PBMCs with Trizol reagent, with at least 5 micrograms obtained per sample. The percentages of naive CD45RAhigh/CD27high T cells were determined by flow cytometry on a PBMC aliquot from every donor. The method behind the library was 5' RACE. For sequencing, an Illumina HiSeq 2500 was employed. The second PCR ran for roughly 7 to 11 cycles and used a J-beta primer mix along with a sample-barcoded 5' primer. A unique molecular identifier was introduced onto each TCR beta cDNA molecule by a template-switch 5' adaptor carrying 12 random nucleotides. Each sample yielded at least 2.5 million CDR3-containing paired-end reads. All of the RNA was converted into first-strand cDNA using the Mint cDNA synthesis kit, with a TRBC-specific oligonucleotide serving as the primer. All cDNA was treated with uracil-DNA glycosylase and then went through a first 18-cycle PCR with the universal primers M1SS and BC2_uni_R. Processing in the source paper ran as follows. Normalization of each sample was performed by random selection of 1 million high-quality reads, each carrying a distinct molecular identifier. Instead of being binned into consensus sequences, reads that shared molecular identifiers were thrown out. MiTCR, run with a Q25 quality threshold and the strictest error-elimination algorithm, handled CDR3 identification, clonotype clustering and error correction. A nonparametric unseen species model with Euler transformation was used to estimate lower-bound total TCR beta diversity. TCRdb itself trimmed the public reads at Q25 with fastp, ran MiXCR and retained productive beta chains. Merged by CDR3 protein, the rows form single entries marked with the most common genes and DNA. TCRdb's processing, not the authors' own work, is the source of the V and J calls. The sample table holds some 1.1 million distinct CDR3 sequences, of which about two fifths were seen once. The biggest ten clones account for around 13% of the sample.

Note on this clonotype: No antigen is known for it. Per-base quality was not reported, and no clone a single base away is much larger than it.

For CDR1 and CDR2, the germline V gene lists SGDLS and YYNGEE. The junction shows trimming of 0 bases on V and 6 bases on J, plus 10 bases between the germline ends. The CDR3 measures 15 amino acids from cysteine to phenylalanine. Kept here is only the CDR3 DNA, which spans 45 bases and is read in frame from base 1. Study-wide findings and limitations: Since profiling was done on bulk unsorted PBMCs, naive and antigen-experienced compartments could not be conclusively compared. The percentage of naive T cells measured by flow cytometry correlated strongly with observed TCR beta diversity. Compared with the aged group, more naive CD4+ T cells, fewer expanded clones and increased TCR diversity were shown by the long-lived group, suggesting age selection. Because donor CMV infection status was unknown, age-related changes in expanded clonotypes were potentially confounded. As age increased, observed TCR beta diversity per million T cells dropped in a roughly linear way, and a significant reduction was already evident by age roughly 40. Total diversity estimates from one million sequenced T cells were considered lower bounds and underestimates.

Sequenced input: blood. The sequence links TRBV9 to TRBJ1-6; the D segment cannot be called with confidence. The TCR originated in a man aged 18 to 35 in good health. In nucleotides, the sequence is TGTGCCAGCAGCGTAGGCAGCAGTCCTAATTCACCCCTCCACTTT. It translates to CASSVGSSPNSPLHF.